A selection of T cell receptor beta chains follows, all from one sample in a study of radiation and T cells in renal cell carcinoma. TCRdb keeps only in-frame clones here, not all; method: immunoSEQ multiplex PCR. Of some 30,000 clones in the sample, roughly 80% are singletons; the top ten hold approximately 30%. The sample in question was blood, obtained from a patient whose treatment included radiotherapy and nephrectomy. Source of these receptors: a man in his 60s with renal cell carcinoma. The CDR3 runs from the conserved cysteine through the conserved F or W. Not all rows give a size; the values are once, few, many and, for expanded clones, a class.

v_call	clone_size	j_call	cdr3_aa
TRBV5-4	NA	TRBJ2-1	CASSLGQGEFNEQFF
TRBV7-2	few	TRBJ2-1	CASSSNPYAGGVHNEQFF
TRBV2	once	TRBJ1-2	CASRGGAPFGYTF
TRBV7-9	NA	TRBJ2-5	CASSPYTGTGGETQYF
TRBV7-9	few	TRBJ2-7	CASSLASSYEQYF
TRBV10-3	NA	TRBJ2-5	CAISEGTSGREVTQYF
TRBV14	few	TRBJ2-5	CASSQDFGTQYF
TRBV11-3	few	TRBJ2-7	CASSPRAMAPYEQYF
TRBV4-3	NA	TRBJ1-2	CASSQELQSNYGYTF
TRBV6-5	NA	TRBJ2-1	CASSYMWEGREQFF
TRBV15	NA	TRBJ2-1	CATGKVLAQYNEQFF
TRBV4-3	NA	NA	CASSQGRNYEQYF
TRBV5-1	NA	TRBJ2-3	CASSPGRTDTDTQYF
TRBV10-3	NA	TRBJ2-6	CAISESAGSEAAGANVLTF
TRBV2	once	TRBJ2-1	CASISYEQFF
TRBV9	NA	TRBJ1-6	CASSRGADYNSPLHF
TRBV20-1	NA	TRBJ2-4	CSAESYDIQYF
TRBV9	NA	TRBJ1-6	CASHGGSPSSYNSPLHF
TRBV19	NA	TRBJ2-1	CASSPEGLAVYNEQFF
TRBV19	NA	TRBJ1-5	CASKTETSNQPQHF
TRBV30	NA	TRBJ1-4	CAWGDWGNEKLFF
TRBV6-6	NA	TRBJ2-7	CASRSGGRYEQYF
TRBV19	NA	TRBJ1-2	CASAKGTVANYGYTF
TRBV30	once	TRBJ2-6	CAWSVNKLRAGANVLTF
TRBV10-3	NA	TRBJ2-7	CAIRVGTGETYEQYF
TRBV19	once	TRBJ2-7	CASSMGGLAATYEQYF
TRBV6-5	NA	TRBJ2-4	CASRTGGLAKNIQYF
TRBV10-3	NA	TRBJ2-3	CAISEAGSGDTQYF
TRBV11-1	NA	TRBJ2-6	CASSFLPSFGANVLTF
TRBV5-1	NA	TRBJ1-1	CASSLNDRETTEAFF
TRBV6-1	NA	TRBJ2-7	CASGLGPPSYEQYF
TRBV10-3	NA	TRBJ1-1	CAISESTVTEAFF
TRBV5-8	NA	TRBJ2-1	CASATRGSGIQFF
TRBV9	NA	TRBJ2-1	CASSVGQNLINEQFF
TRBV29-1	NA	TRBJ1-1	CSVEIGDTEAFF
TRBV7-9	NA	TRBJ1-5	CASSSQGGDSNQPQHF
TRBV19	few	TRBJ1-1	CASSKSRGAEAFF
TRBV5-5	NA	TRBJ2-7	CASTPAGGGSYEQYF
TRBV5-1	NA	TRBJ2-1	CASCPGQNYNEQFF
TRBV30	NA	NA	CAWSRRYVVRQDSYEQYF
TRBV27	NA	TRBJ1-2	CASSLLGLGFGGYTF
TRBV29-1	few	TRBJ2-1	CSVIRTGRDEQFF
TRBV25-1	NA	TRBJ1-1	CASMGIRDRVNTEAFF
TRBV7-9	NA	TRBJ1-2	CASSTTHGSVTSNYGYTF
TRBV5-1	NA	TRBJ2-7	CASSPSPAESYEQYF
TRBV7-9	NA	TRBJ2-1	CASSFQSGGTNEQFF
TRBV30	NA	TRBJ2-1	CAWRGPGLHNEQFF
TRBV5-1	NA	TRBJ2-3	CASNQGTSTDTQYF
TRBV27	NA	TRBJ2-7	CASSETTPTGLTYEQYF
TRBV7-3	NA	TRBJ2-4	CASSSAAKNIQYF
TRBV7-9	few	TRBJ1-1	CASSSDRREAFF
TRBV6-1	few	TRBJ1-4	CASSLRFGNEKLFF
TRBV11-2	NA	TRBJ1-1	CASSLEAGGKTEAFF
TRBV7-9	NA	TRBJ1-6	CASSLTTSWDSPLHF